The clone carrying this T cell receptor (beta chain) was observed at least ten times. The antigen is unknown. The data derive from a study of early T cells in non-severe SARS-CoV-2 infection. At the level of the study: Sequenced bulk RNA came from whole blood that was unsorted, and chains were unpaired.

The library protocol tagged individual cDNA molecules with unique molecular identifiers. TCRdb itself ran the 5' RACE reads through MiXCR, one entry per CDR3 protein. The sample carries roughly 50,000 distinct CDR3 sequences, approximately 8.5% recorded once. Study-wide findings and caveats: Private and CD4 specificities were missed by VDJdb matching, skewed to anti-spike CD8.

V shed 2 bases, J shed 2 bases, and the junction held 13 bases outside the gene matches. CDR1 MNHNS and CDR2 SASEGT come from the germline V gene. The CDR3 contains 18 residues. This sequence was found in an adult who was a healthcare worker with PCR-confirmed SARS-CoV-2 infection or an uninfected control (not recorded which). This sequence joins TRBV6-1 and TRBJ2-7, with 9 bases matching TRBD2. The material sequenced was whole blood. The CDR3 DNA sequence: TGTGCCAGCAGTGAAATCCCCCGACTAGCGGCAAACACCTACGAGCAGTACTTC. Encoded protein: CASSEIPRLAANTYEQYF.